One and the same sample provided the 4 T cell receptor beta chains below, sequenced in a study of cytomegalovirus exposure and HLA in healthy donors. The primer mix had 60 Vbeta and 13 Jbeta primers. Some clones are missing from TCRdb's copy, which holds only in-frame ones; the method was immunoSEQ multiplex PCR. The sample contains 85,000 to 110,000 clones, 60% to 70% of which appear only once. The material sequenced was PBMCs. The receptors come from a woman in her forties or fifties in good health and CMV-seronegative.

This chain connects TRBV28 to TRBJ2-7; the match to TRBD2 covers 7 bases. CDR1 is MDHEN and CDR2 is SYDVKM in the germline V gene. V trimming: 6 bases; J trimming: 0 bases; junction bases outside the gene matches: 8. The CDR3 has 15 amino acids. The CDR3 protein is CASSGPGTNSYEQYF. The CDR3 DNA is TGTGCCAGCAGCGGACCAGGGACTAACTCCTACGAGCAGTACTTC.

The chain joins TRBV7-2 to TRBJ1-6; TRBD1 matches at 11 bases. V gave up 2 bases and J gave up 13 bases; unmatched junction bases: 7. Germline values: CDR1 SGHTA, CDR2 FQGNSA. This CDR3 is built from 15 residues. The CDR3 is CASSLTGTGGGPLHF. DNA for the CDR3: TGTGCCAGCAGCTTAACCGGGACAGGGGGTGGGCCCCTCCACTTT.

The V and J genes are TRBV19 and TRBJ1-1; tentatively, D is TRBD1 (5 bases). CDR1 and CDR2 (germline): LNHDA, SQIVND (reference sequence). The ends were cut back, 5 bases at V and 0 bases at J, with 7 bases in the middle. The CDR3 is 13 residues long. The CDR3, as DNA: TGTGCCAGTAGTCCGACAGTGAACACTGAAGCTTTCTTT. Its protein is CASSPTVNTEAFF.

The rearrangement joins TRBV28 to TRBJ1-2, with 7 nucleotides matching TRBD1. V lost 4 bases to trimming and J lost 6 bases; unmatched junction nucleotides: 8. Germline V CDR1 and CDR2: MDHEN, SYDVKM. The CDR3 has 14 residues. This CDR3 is CASSSPTGSDGYTF. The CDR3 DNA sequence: TGTGCCAGCAGTTCTCCGACAGGGTCGGATGGCTACACCTTC.